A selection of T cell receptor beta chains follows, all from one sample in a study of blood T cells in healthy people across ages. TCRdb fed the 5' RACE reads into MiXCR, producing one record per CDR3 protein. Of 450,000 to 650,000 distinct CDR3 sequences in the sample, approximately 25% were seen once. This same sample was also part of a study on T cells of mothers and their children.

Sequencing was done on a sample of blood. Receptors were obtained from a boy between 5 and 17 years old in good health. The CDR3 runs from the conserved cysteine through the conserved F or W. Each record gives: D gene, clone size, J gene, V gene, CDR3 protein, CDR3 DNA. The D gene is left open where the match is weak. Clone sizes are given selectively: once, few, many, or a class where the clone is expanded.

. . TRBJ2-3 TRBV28 CASSSYTANTQYF TGTGCCAGCAGTTCGTATACAGCAAACACGCAGTATTTT
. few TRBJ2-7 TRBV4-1 CASSPSMGGKYEQYF TGCGCCAGCAGCCCGTCGATGGGGGGCAAATACGAGCAGTACTTC
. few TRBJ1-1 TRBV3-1 CASSQDGTLTEAFF TGTGCCAGCAGCCAAGACGGGACACTCACTGAAGCTTTCTTT
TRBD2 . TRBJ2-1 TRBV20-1 CSARGLAGGIYNEQFF TGCAGTGCTAGGGGGCTAGCGGGAGGTATCTACAATGAGCAGTTCTTC
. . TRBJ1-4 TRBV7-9 CASSFRTSNEKLFF TGTGCCAGCAGCTTCAGGACCTCTAATGAAAAACTGTTTTTT
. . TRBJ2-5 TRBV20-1 CRKRSETQYF TGCCGGAAGCGTTCAGAGACCCAGTACTTC
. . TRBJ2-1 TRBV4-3 CASSQDARSYYNEQFF TGCGCCAGCAGCCAAGATGCGCGGAGCTACTACAATGAGCAGTTCTTC
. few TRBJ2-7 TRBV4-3 CASSQDRVGGNWGYEQYF TGCGCCAGCAGCCAAGATCGGGTTGGGGGAAATTGGGGATACGAGCAGTACTTC
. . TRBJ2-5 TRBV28 CASRSQGQQGFYQETQYF TGTGCCAGCAGATCCCAGGGCCAGCAGGGATTTTACCAAGAGACCCAGTACTTC
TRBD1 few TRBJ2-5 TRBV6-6 CASSRDRMAETQYF TGTGCCAGCAGTCGGGACAGGATGGCGGAGACCCAGTACTTC
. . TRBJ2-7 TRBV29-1 CSVGTGYQEQYF TGCAGCGTTGGGACGGGCTATCAGGAGCAGTACTTC
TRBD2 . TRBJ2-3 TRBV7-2 CASSLRTGGLAGVTDTQYF TGTGCCAGCAGCTTAAGAACTGGGGGACTAGCGGGAGTTACAGATACGCAGTATTTT
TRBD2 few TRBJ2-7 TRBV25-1 CASSELGLAGAKTYEQYF TGTGCCAGCAGTGAACTGGGACTAGCGGGAGCCAAAACCTACGAGCAGTACTTC
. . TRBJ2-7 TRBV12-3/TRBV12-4 CASSPARYPKEQYF TGTGCCAGCAGTCCCGCCAGGTACCCTAAGGAGCAGTACTTC
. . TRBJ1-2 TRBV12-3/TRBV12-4 CASSSQGFYGYTF TGTGCCAGCAGTTCCCAGGGATTCTATGGCTACACCTTC
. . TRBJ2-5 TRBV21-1 CASSKEVGAQYF TGTGCCAGCAGCAAAGAAGTAGGGGCCCAGTACTTC
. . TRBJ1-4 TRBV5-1 CASSDTDGFGNEKLFF TGCGCCAGCAGTGATACCGACGGCTTCGGTAATGAAAAACTGTTTTTT
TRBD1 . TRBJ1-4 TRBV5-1 CASSPGQGREKLFF TGCGCCAGCAGCCCTGGACAGGGAAGAGAAAAACTGTTTTTT
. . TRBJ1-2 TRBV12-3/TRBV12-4 CASSRSPQDTDGYTF TGTGCCAGCAGCCGCTCACCGCAGGACACAGATGGCTACACCTTC
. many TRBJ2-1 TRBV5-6 CASSLGRAGGQFF TGTGCCAGCAGCTTGGGAAGGGCTGGGGGGCAGTTCTTC